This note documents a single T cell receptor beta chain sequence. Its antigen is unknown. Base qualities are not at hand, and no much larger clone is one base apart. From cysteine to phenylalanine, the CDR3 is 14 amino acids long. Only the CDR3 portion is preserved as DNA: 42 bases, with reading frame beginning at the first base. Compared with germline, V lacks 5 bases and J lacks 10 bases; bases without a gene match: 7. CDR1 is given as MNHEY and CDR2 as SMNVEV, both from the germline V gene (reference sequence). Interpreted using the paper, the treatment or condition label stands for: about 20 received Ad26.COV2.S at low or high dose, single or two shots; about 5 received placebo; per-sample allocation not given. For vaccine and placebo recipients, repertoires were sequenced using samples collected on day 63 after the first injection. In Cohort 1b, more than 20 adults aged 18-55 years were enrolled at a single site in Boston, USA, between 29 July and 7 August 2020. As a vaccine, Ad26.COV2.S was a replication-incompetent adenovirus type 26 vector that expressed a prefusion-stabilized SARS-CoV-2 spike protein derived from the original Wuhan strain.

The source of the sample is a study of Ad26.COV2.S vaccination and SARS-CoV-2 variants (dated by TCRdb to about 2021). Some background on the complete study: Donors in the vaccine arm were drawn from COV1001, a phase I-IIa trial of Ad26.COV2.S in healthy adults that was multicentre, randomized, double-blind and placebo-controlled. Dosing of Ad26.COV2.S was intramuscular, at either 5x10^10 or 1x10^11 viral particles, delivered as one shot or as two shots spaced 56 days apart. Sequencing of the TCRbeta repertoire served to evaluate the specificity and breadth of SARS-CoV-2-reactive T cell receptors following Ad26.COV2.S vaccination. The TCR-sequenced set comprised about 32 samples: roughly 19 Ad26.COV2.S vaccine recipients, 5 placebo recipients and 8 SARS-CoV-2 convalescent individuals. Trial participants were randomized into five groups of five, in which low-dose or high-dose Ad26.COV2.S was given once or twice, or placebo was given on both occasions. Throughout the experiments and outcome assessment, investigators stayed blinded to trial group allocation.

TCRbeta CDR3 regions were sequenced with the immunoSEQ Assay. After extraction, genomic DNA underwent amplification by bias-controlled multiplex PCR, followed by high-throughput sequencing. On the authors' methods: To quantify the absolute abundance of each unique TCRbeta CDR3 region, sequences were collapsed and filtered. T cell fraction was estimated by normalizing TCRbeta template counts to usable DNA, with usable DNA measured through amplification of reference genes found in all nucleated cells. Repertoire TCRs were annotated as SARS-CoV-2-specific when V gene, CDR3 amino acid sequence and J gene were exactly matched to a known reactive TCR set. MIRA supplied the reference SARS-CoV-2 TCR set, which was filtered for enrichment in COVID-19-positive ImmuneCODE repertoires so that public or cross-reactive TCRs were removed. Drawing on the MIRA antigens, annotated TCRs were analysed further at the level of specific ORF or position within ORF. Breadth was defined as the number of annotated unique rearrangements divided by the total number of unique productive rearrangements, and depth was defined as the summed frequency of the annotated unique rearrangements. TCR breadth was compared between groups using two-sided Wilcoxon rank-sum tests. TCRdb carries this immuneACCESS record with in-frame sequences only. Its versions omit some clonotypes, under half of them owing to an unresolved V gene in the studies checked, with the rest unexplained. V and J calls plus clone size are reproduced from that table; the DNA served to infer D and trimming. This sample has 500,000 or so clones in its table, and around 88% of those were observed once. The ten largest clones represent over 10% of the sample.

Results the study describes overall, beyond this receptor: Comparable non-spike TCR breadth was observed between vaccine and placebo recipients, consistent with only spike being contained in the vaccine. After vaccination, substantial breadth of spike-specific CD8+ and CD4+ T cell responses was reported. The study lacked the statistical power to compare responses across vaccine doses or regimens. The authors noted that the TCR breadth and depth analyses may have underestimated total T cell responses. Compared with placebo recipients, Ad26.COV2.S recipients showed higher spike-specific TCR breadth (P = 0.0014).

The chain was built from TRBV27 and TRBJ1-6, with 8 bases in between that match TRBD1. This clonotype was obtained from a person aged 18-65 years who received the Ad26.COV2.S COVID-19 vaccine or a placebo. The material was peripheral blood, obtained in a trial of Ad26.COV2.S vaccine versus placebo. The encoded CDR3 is CASSPQQGGSPLHF. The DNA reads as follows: TGTGCCAGCAGTCCACAACAGGGGGGATCACCCCTCCACTTT.